What follows is one T cell receptor beta chain and its context. Its antigen is unknown. Base qualities are not at hand, and no much larger clone is one base apart. The sample's time point label, in plain terms: newly diagnosed GD, antithyroid drugs for less than 3 months. RNA was extracted from PBMCs in TRIzol for both TCR sequencing and RNA sequencing. The diagnosis of Graves' disease followed American Thyroid Association guidelines. The patients came from an endocrinology department in Xi'an, China. From each patient, approximately 9 milliliters of peripheral blood was collected into an EDTA anticoagulant tube. Ficoll Paque Plus density gradient separation was used to isolate PBMCs, and no further T cell sorting was done. An Agilent 2100 Bioanalyzer and agarose gel were used to check RNA quality, and a NanoDrop 2000 was used to measure RNA concentration. This entry comes from a study of regulatory T cells in long-lasting Graves disease (dated by TCRdb to the early 2020s). For the study in its entirety: Antithyroid drugs had been taken for less than 3 months by newly diagnosed Graves' disease patients. Patients with persistent Graves' disease were compared with patients with newly diagnosed Graves' disease using TCR sequencing and RNA sequencing of peripheral blood. The study was conducted in China and was registered as a clinical trial. A total of around 35 samples underwent TCR sequencing, from some 13 patients with persistent Graves' disease and 20 patients with newly diagnosed Graves' disease.

Broad study findings and their caveats: Only peripheral blood was studied, because thyroid tissue, the primary lesion, was inaccessible. Sequencing and analysis were restricted to the TCR beta chain. The authors acknowledged the small sample size as a limitation that may reduce accuracy. Preferential use of TRBV28, TRBJ1-2 and TRBJ2-5 was observed in persistent disease, whereas TRBV20-1 and TRBJ2-1 were favored in newly diagnosed disease. Persistent Graves' disease patients showed lower TCR Shannon entropy and fewer highly expanded clones than newly diagnosed patients, suggesting clonal expansion. Patients with persistent disease shared more public clonotypes (around 2,500) than newly diagnosed patients did (about 970).

Library method: multiplex PCR. The reads were generated on an Illumina HiSeq 4000. iRepertoire HTBI primers and Arm-PCR amplification of CDR3 regions were used to construct TCR beta libraries. Before sequencing, the PCR products went through gel purification. On the study's bioinformatics: A total of some 60 TRBV and more than twelve TRBJ segments were identified across samples and were used for gene usage analysis of CDR3 amino acid clonotypes. COPE and FqMerger were used to merge the filtered high-quality paired reads into contigs. BLAST was used to align contigs to IMGT TRBV, TRBD and TRBJ reference genes, and CDR3 was defined according to IMGT. Any clonotype with a frequency above 0.1% was classified as a highly expanded clone. Shannon entropy was used to measure repertoire diversity, and the Gini coefficient was used to measure V-J evenness. A clonotype found in more than one individual was treated as public. Using fastp at Q25 and MiXCR, TCRdb reprocessed the public reads and kept productive beta chains. All rows with the same CDR3 protein become a single entry with the most common DNA and genes. TCRdb, not the authors, supplied the V and J calls. For this sample the table gives approximately 400,000 distinct CDR3 sequences, of which more than 12% were detected only once. Over 15% of the sample is held by the ten biggest clonotypes.

CDR1 and CDR2, looked up from the germline V gene, are SGHTA and FQGTGA. At the junction V is shortened by 0 bases and J by 6 bases, with 15 bases in between. Inclusive of the bounding cysteine and phenylalanine, the CDR3 is 16 residues long. Only CDR3 DNA remains: 48 bases, in frame from the first base. This sample was shared with a second study, whose subject was T cells in Graves' hyperthyroidism and ophthalmopathy. As the second paper documents: Stable Graves' hyperthyroidism was defined as the absence of progression to ophthalmopathy over 18 months of follow-up. Hyperthyroidism patients were newly diagnosed, had a disease duration of under 2 months, and were aged 18 to 65 years. The study excluded patients with uncontrolled infections, other autoimmune diseases, pregnancy or lactation. Clinical symptoms, serum thyroxine and TRAb, thyroid ultrasound, and orbital computed tomography formed the basis for the diagnoses. The TCR CDR3 was subjected to a first round of RT-PCR using the HTBI primer set and the Qiagen OneStep RT-PCR kit. Most expanded thyroid clonotypes (frequency above 0.001) were also detected in blood, suggesting blood repertoires may reflect thyroid immune responses. A model built on a 13 V-J signature distinguished ophthalmopathy from stable hyperthyroidism, reaching 85% to 90% sensitivity and approximately 83% specificity in cross-validation and 80%/75% in testing. In validation, the model predicted progression to ophthalmopathy a median of around 6.5 months before onset, with about 71% sensitivity and 72.22% specificity. TCR V-J signatures able to tell the groups apart were searched for in a discovery cohort of 95 or so patients, of whom over 40 had Graves' ophthalmopathy and about 60 had stable Graves' hyperthyroidism. Prospective prediction of ophthalmopathy was tested in an independent validation cohort of 18 to 20 hyperthyroidism patients and 17 patients who later progressed to ophthalmopathy. For training and testing, the 110 or so patients in the discovery cohort were randomly divided in a 7:3 ratio. In about 6 Graves' hyperthyroidism patients, the study also compared T-cell repertoires from thyroid tissue with T-cell repertoires from blood. After sampling, hyperthyroidism patients received methimazole starting at 30 mg daily, and ophthalmopathy patients received high-dose intravenous methylprednisolone. A second multiplex PCR round built the libraries, followed by size selection and purification. Libraries were sequenced paired-end with 100 bp reads on an Illumina HiSeq2000. Raw data were processed with SOAPnuke, discarding reads with adapters, uncalled bases, mean Phred below 15, or no exact constant-primer or identifier match. COPE v1.2.5 was used to merge high-quality paired reads, and clonotypes were defined as unique nucleotide sequences. Clonotypes were aligned to IMGT TRBV, TRBD and TRBJ reference segments using MiTCR v1.1. The analysis was restricted to V-J combinations with a frequency above 0.0001, which together covered 99% to 99.2% of the repertoires. The TCS score was defined as the ratio of F50 (clonal expansion) to E x V (chaos), calculated using BLOSUM62-based TCRdist between CDR3 peptides within each V-J. Welch's t-statistics and random forest reduced 450 to 600 V-J features to about 13, which were used in a naive Bayes classifier (R e1071). No statistical method was used to fix the sample size in advance, and group allocation was not hidden from the investigators. According to the paper, TCR Vbeta CDR3 sequencing was carried out on around 140 peripheral blood samples, which came from fewer than 50 ophthalmopathy, 70 to 80 hyperthyroidism and roughly 17 progressor patients.

This clonotype was obtained from a woman in her twenties or thirties with Graves disease. Donor details come from another sample of the same person, matched by shared clones. The rearrangement joined TRBV7-3 to TRBJ2-1; the D gene is perhaps TRBD1 or TRBD2, as each covers 6 bases. The sequencing here drew on peripheral blood mononuclear cells (PBMCs), taken at new diagnosis, from a patient treated with antithyroid drugs. The CDR3: CASSLTLGAGLNEQFF. The nucleotides are TGTGCCAGCAGCTTAACTCTGGGGGCGGGGCTCAATGAGCAGTTCTTC.